The next 16 T cell receptor beta chains were all read from a single sample in a study of cytomegalovirus exposure and HLA in healthy donors. Sequenced by immunoSEQ multiplex PCR; TCRdb stores in-frame clones only, minus some. The top ten clones hold 8.7% of a sample with roughly 150,000 clones, about 87% of them seen once. The sample taken for sequencing was PBMCs. Receptors originate from a young man in good health and CMV-seropositive.

The chain has TRBV5-1 and TRBJ2-1, with TRBD1 as a possible D gene (6 bases). Germline loops: CDR1 SGHRS, CDR2 YFSETQ. Trimming stripped 0 bases from V and 12 bases from J, with 22 bases between. This CDR3 region has 16 residues. CDR3 sequence reads: CASSLGGPSLVWWQFF. As DNA, the CDR3 is TGCGCCAGCAGCTTGGGGGGGCCTAGCCTGGTTTGGTGGCAGTTCTTC.

The chain employs TRBV12-2 and TRBJ1-1; TRBD1, the table's D call, lacks a check against the DNA. TRBV12-2 has pseudogene status. The CDR3 covers 18 residues. This chain's CDR3 is CASRLAGTGGALNTEAFF. CDR3 nucleotide sequence: TGTGCAAGTCGCTTAGCAGGGACAGGGGGCGCGTTGAACACTGAAGCTTTCTTT.

This clone was seen a few times. The chain is built from TRBV5-1 and TRBJ2-7, with a weak D call TRBD2 (5 bases). V was shortened by 0 bases and J by 5 bases, with 12 bases between the two germline ends. Germline assignment: CDR1 SGHRS and CDR2 YFSETQ. The CDR3 spans 14 residues. CDR3 bases: TGCGCCAGCAGCTTGGTAGAGGGTCGGAACGAGCAGTACTTC. This codes for CASSLVEGRNEQYF.

The chain has TRBV11-2 and TRBJ2-1; D ambiguous. The CDR3 loop spans 15 amino acids. The V and J ends lost 3 bases and 2 bases respectively, with 11 bases between them. Germline lookup yields CDR1 SGHAT and CDR2 FQNNGV. The CDR3 DNA follows: TGTGCCAGCAGCTTTCGAGGCGGCACCTACAATGAGCAGTTCTTC. Its translation is CASSFRGGTYNEQFF. The variable domain in full, with the rest retrieved from reference TRBV11-2 and TRBJ2-1, is EAGVAQSPRYKIIEKRQSVAFWCNPISGHATLYWYQQILGQGPKLLIQFQNNGVVDDSQLPKDRFSAERLKGVDSTLKIQPAKLEDSAVYLCASSFRGGTYNEQFFGPGTRLTVL.

V and J are TRBV5-1 and TRBJ1-5; possible D gene TRBD1, 6 bases. Germline CDR1 and CDR2: SGHRS and YFSETQ. The CDR3 consists of 14 residues. V was clipped by 4 bases and J by 4 bases, with 12 bases between them. The CDR3 sequence is CASSGGGPNQPQHF. Written as DNA, the CDR3 is TGCGCCAGCAGCGGGGGCGGGCCAAATCAGCCCCAGCATTTT. Using reference TRBV5-1 and TRBJ1-5 for the parts outside the CDR3, the full variable domain is KAGVTQTPRYLIKTRGQQVTLSCSPISGHRSVSWYQQTPGQGLQFLFEYFSETQRNKGNFPGRFSGRQFSNSRSEMNVSTLELGDSALYLCASSGGGPNQPQHFGDGTRLSIL.

This chain connects TRBV6-1 to TRBJ1-6; 7 nucleotides agree with TRBD1. There are 15 residues in the CDR3. Per the germline V gene, CDR1 is MNHNS and CDR2 is SASEGT. V shed 8 bases and J 0 bases; nucleotides not matched to a gene: 4. The CDR3 DNA is TGTGCCAGCGGGACAGTTCTCTCCTATAATTCACCCCTCCACTTT. Its translation is CASGTVLSYNSPLHF.

The chain employs TRBV7-9 and TRBJ1-1, with 7 bases aligning to TRBD1. With 4 bases clipped from V and 0 bases from J, the junction kept 5 bases outside the gene matches. Germline V lookup: CDR1 SEHNR, CDR2 FQNEAQ (reference sequence). There are 15 residues in the CDR3. The CDR3 is CASSSPTGLNTEAFF. CDR3 nucleotide sequence: TGTGCCAGCAGCTCCCCGACAGGGCTGAACACTGAAGCTTTCTTT.

The gene calls are TRBV15 and TRBJ2-1; possible D gene TRBD1, 6 bases. The CDR3 sequence is 14 residues long. Germline CDR1 is LNHNV and CDR2 is YYDKDF (reference sequence). With 3 bases removed from V and 8 bases from J, the gap between germline ends came to 14 bases. In DNA form, the CDR3 reads TGTGCCACCAGCAGGGGACACACCTGGGATGAGCAGTTCTTC. Residues: CATSRGHTWDEQFF.

CDR3 DNA sequence: TGTGCCAGCAGCCTGGACAGTACAACTAATGAAAAACTGTTTTTT. Residues: CASSLDSTTNEKLFF. This chain uses TRBV5-4 with TRBJ1-4; D possibly corresponds to TRBD1 (6 bases). This CDR3 spans 15 amino acids. The V and J ends lost 4 bases and 0 bases respectively, with 10 bases between them. Germline V gives CDR1 SGHNT, CDR2 YYREEE (reference sequence).

The rearrangement uses TRBV7-9 and TRBJ2-3, with 9 bases aligning to TRBD1. This CDR3 comprises 16 residues. After removal of 4 bases from V and 4 bases from J, the junction contained 9 bases not matched to a gene. CDR1 and CDR2 from the germline V gene are SEHNR and FQNEAQ (reference sequence). CDR3 bases: TGTGCCAGCAGCTCCCGGGACAGGGAATTCCCAGATACGCAGTATTTT. Translation gives CASSSRDREFPDTQYF. Complete variable domain (other parts from reference TRBV7-9 and TRBJ2-3): DTGVSQNPRHKITKRGQNVTFRCDPISEHNRLYWYRQTLGQGPEFLTYFQNEAQLEKSRLLSDRFSAERPKGSFSTLEIQRTEQGDSAMYLCASSSRDREFPDTQYFGPGTRLTVL.

CDR3 DNA: TGTGCCAGTAGTAAGGCCCCGACAGATTCTTATAATTCACCCCTCCACTTT. It specifies CASSKAPTDSYNSPLHF. J is TRBJ1-6 and V is TRBV19; tentatively, D is TRBD1 (5 bases). The germline V gene encodes CDR1 LNHDA and CDR2 SQIVND (reference sequence). Trimming left V 4 bases short and J 4 bases short, with 17 bases between. The CDR3 consists of 17 residues.

This clone is a singleton in its sample. The genes are TRBV6-6 and TRBJ2-1; 12 bases are shared with TRBD1. The CDR3 length is 15 residues. The germline gives CDR1 MNHNY, CDR2 SVGAGI (reference sequence). V lost 2 bases to trimming and J lost 7 bases; unmatched junction nucleotides: 3. The CDR3: CASSYGGQGANEQFF. For the CDR3, the DNA is TGTGCCAGCAGTTACGGGGGACAGGGGGCGAATGAGCAGTTCTTC.

The CDR3, as DNA: TGCGCCAGCAGCCAAGGATCCTGGGACAGGGAATTCGATGAGCAGTTCTTC. The encoded protein is CASSQGSWDREFDEQFF. V usage is TRBV4-1 and J usage is TRBJ2-1; 9 nucleotides match TRBD1. From germline, CDR1 is MGHRA and CDR2 YSYEKL. V lost 1 base and J lost 8; bases outside the gene matches: 12. The CDR3 covers 17 residues.

The chain recombines TRBV6-4 with TRBJ2-1; 14 positions agree with TRBD2. Trimming at V came to 6 bases and at J to 5 bases, leaving 3 bases not matched to a gene. Germline values: CDR1 MRHNA, CDR2 SNTAGT. This CDR3 is 15 amino acids long. For the CDR3, the DNA is TGTGCCAGCAGCCGGGGACTAGCGGGAGACAATGAGCAGTTCTTC. Translated: CASSRGLAGDNEQFF.

The chain is built from TRBV7-9 and TRBJ1-1; D unclear. CDR1 SEHNR and CDR2 FQNEAQ come from the germline V gene (reference sequence). Trimming cost V 5 bases and J 7 bases, with 20 bases left between them. The CDR3 extends over 15 amino acids. The CDR3 protein is CASSPKDRLGSEAFF. CDR3 sequence (DNA): TGTGCCAGCAGCCCGAAGGACCGTCTAGGGAGTGAAGCTTTCTTT.

The gene calls are TRBV11-2 and TRBJ2-2, with 9 bases lining up with TRBD1. This CDR3 spans 16 amino acids. Germline-derived CDR1 and CDR2 are SGHAT and FQNNGV. Trimming cost V 5 bases and J 4 bases; bases outside gene matches: 8. CDR3 DNA sequence: TGTGCCAGCAGCAAGATACAGGGGGCGCGCACCGGGGAGCTGTTTTTT. Protein sequence: CASSKIQGARTGELFF. The whole variable domain, remainder taken from reference TRBV11-2 and TRBJ2-2, is EAGVAQSPRYKIIEKRQSVAFWCNPISGHATLYWYQQILGQGPKLLIQFQNNGVVDDSQLPKDRFSAERLKGVDSTLKIQPAKLEDSAVYLCASSKIQGARTGELFFGEGSRLTVL.